This paragraph reports one T cell receptor (beta chain). Its antigen remains unknown. Profiling relied on immunoSEQ multiplex PCR, and the TCRdb table lists in-frame clones only, not all of them. The sample lists about 26,000 clones; around 70% were seen once. The entry originates in a study of PD-1 blockade in classical Hodgkin lymphoma. Findings and limits, study-wide: In CD4+ cells, TCR diversity went up significantly by C4D1, but in CD8+ cells it did not. Repertoires differed for reasons still undefined, possibly disease activity or prior therapy.

This CDR3 is 14 amino acids long. Germline CDR1 MDHEN, CDR2 SYDVKM. Trimming left V 10 bases short and J 6 bases short, with 21 bases between. Patients all relapsed after autologous stem cell transplantation, and there was variation in brentuximab vedotin exposure. The sequence derives from a human donor with classical Hodgkin lymphoma. The rearrangement joins TRBV28 to TRBJ1-1; D might be TRBD1 (6 bases). The sample in question was peripheral blood mononuclear cells (PBMCs), obtained before the second cycle of nivolumab. Here the CDR3 reads CATQRGGGSPEAFF. DNA for the CDR3: TGTGCCACCCAGAGAGGGGGAGGCAGTCCTGAAGCTTTCTTT.